These 21 T cell receptor beta chains came from one sample sequenced in a study of T cell repertoires in cytomegalovirus infection. Each CDR3 protein gets one entry after TCRdb re-called the reads with MiXCR. In the table there are more than 400,000 distinct CDR3 sequences, approximately 26% of which are singletons. The sample taken for sequencing was PBMCs. These receptors originate from a human donor in good health (CMV status not recorded). Some clones in this sample may be carry-over from other donors' samples.

The rearrangement joins TRBV6-2 or TRBV6-3 to TRBJ2-7, with D unclear. CDR1 is MNHEY and CDR2 is SVGEGT in the germline V gene. This CDR3 comprises 13 residues. Trimming removed 6 bases from V and 1 base from J, with 10 bases in between. CDR3 region: CASRPGPSYEQYV. In nucleotides, the CDR3 is TGTGCCAGCAGACCCGGGCCTTCCTACGAGCAGTACGTC.

This clonotype was detected only a few times. The chain is built from TRBV5-1 and TRBJ2-1, with D possibly being TRBD2 (6 bases). The CDR3 covers 15 residues. The V gene lost 2 bases and the J gene lost 8 bases, with 17 bases spanning the gap. In germline, CDR1 is SGHRS, CDR2 YFSETQ. CDR3 coding DNA: TGCGCCAGCAGCTTAAACGGGATTGGCGGGGATGAGCAGTTCTTC. It is translated as CASSLNGIGGDEQFF.

This clonotype has ten or more counts. The CDR3 coding sequence is TGTGCCAGCAGAGGGGGAGGTGGGGGCACAGATACGCAGTATTTT. It specifies CASRGGGGGTDTQYF. The V gene is TRBV7-8, the J gene TRBJ2-3, with D possibly called TRBD1 or TRBD2 (6 bases each). Germline-derived CDR1 and CDR2 are SGHVS and FQNEAQ. The V end lost 6 bases, the J end lost 1 base, and 14 bases lay between the germline ends. The CDR3 is 15 amino acids.

In its sample, this clonotype was seen a few times. The V and J genes are TRBV7-2 and TRBJ2-1, with D possibly called TRBD1 or TRBD2 (5 bases each). V was trimmed by 1 base and J by 2 bases, leaving 9 bases between them. CDR3 length: 15 residues. CDR1 is SGHTA, CDR2 FQGNSA, per germline. The CDR3 DNA is TGTGCCAGCAGCTTAGTAGAGGGGACCTACAATGAGCAGTTCTTC. It is translated as CASSLVEGTYNEQFF.

The J gene is TRBJ2-3, the V gene TRBV19; 7 bases are shared with TRBD1. This CDR3 region has 14 residues. V lost 4 bases to trimming and J lost 2 bases; unmatched junction nucleotides: 3. The germline gives CDR1 LNHDA, CDR2 SQIVND (reference sequence). CDR3 in DNA: TGTGCCAGTAGTAAGGGGACAGTCACAGATACGCAGTATTTT. It encodes CASSKGTVTDTQYF.

The chain couples TRBV18 to TRBJ1-2; D remains unclear. The CDR3 runs to 18 residues. Germline V gene sequence: CDR1 KGHSH, CDR2 LQKENI. With 0 bases removed from V and 2 bases from J, the gap between germline ends came to 19 bases. The CDR3 DNA reads TGTGCCAGCTCACCACCGGGATCGGCAGGTCTGGGGAACTATGGCTACACCTTC. Translating gives CASSPPGSAGLGNYGYTF. Full variable domain (remainder filled in from reference TRBV18 and TRBJ1-2): NAGVMQNPRHLVRRRGQEARLRCSPMKGHSHVYWYRQLPEEGLKFMVYLQKENIIDESGMPKERFSAEFPKEGPSILRIQQVVRGDSAAYFCASSPPGSAGLGNYGYTFGSGTRLTVV.

This clonotype was observed a handful of times. The chain joins TRBV19 to TRBJ1-5; perhaps TRBD1 as D (5 bases). The CDR3 length is 16 residues. Germline CDR1 LNHDA, CDR2 SQIVND (reference sequence). V shed 1 base and J shed 6 bases, with 16 bases lying between them. In DNA form, the CDR3 reads TGTGCCAGTAGTATAGCGGTCGGGGGAGGCGGTCAGCCCCAGCATTTT. It codes for CASSIAVGGGGQPQHF.

In this sample, this clonotype turned up many times. The chain uses TRBV7-6 and TRBJ1-5, with a weak D call TRBD1 (6 bases). Germline CDR1 reads SGHVS; CDR2 reads FNYEAQ. CDR3 length: 14 amino acids. Trimming stripped 4 bases from V and 1 base from J, with 8 bases between. CDR3 DNA: TGTGCCAGCAGCTCAGGGGTAAGCAATCAGCCCCAGCATTTT. Its translation is CASSSGVSNQPQHF.

The genes are TRBV19 and TRBJ1-3; D is ambiguous. V was clipped by 0 bases and J by 0 bases, with 9 bases between them. This CDR3 is built from 16 residues. Germline V lookup: CDR1 LNHDA, CDR2 SQIVND (reference sequence). CDR3 nucleotides: TGTGCCAGTAGTATAGATCGGGGAGACTCTGGAAACACCATATATTTT. It yields the protein CASSIDRGDSGNTIYF. The full variable domain, its missing parts supplied by reference TRBV19 and TRBJ1-3, is DGGITQSPKYLFRKEGQNVTLSCEQNLNHDAMYWYRQDPGQGLRLIYYSQIVNDFQKGDIAEGYSVSREKKESFPLTVTSAQKNPTAFYLCASSIDRGDSGNTIYFGEGSWLTVV.

The chain uses TRBV14 and TRBJ2-5; D may match TRBD1 or TRBD2 (5 bases each). This CDR3 comprises 15 residues. Trimming stripped 5 bases from V and 7 bases from J, with 20 bases between. Germline V gene data show CDR1 as SGHDN and CDR2 as FVKESK. CDR3 nucleotide sequence: TGTGCCAGCAGCACTCGGGCGAGAGGGGATGCGACCCAGTACTTC. Translation gives CASSTRARGDATQYF.

This clonotype was seen at least ten times. In DNA, the CDR3 is TGTGCCAGCAGCTTAAGGCGGGAGGGCCACGGGGAGCTGTTTTTT. Translation: CASSLRREGHGELFF. This sequence joins TRBV7-2 and TRBJ2-2; 9 nucleotides agree with TRBD2. The CDR3 extends over 15 amino acids. The germline V gene encodes CDR1 SGHTA and CDR2 FQGNSA. Losses at the gene ends were 2 bases for V and 7 bases for J; bases not matched to a gene: 5. Variable domain in full (rest from reference TRBV7-2 and TRBJ2-2): GAGVSQSPSNKVTEKGKDVELRCDPISGHTALYWYRQSLGQGLEFLIYFQGNSAPDKSGLPSDRFSAERTGGSVSTLTIQRTQQEDSAVYLCASSLRREGHGELFFGEGSRLTVL.

The chain combines TRBV4-1 with TRBJ1-2, with 7 bases aligning to TRBD1. Trimming took 4 bases from V and 7 from J; bases not matched to a gene: 6. The CDR3 is made up of 13 amino acids. Germline V gene data show CDR1 as MGHRA and CDR2 as YSYEKL. The CDR3 is CASSLGTDGGYTF. The CDR3, as DNA: TGCGCCAGCAGCCTTGGGACAGACGGTGGCTACACCTTC.

This clonotype was seen a few times. The V gene is TRBV6-5, the J gene TRBJ2-3, with TRBD1 matching 7 bases. Germline loops: CDR1 MNHEY, CDR2 SVGAGI. Unmatched junction bases numbered 6, after V lost 6 bases and J lost 3 bases. The CDR3 is made up of 14 amino acids. CDR3 sequence: CASRQGFGTDTQYF. The CDR3 nucleotides are TGTGCCAGCAGACAGGGGTTCGGGACAGATACGCAGTATTTT.

The chain joins TRBV18 to TRBJ2-1; D unresolved. Germline V CDR1 and CDR2: KGHSH, LQKENI. Trimming removed 6 bases at V and 2 bases at J, with 11 bases between. This CDR3 comprises 14 residues. The CDR3 region has the DNA TGTGCCAGCTCCGCCTCCACTACCTACAATGAGCAGTTCTTC. Translating it yields CASSASTTYNEQFF. Filled out from reference TRBV18 and TRBJ2-1, the complete variable domain reads NAGVMQNPRHLVRRRGQEARLRCSPMKGHSHVYWYRQLPEEGLKFMVYLQKENIIDESGMPKERFSAEFPKEGPSILRIQQVVRGDSAAYFCASSASTTYNEQFFGPGTRLTVL.

In its sample, this clonotype was seen a few times. The chain is built from TRBV4-1 and TRBJ2-1; TRBD1 aligns across 7 bases. CDR1 MGHRA and CDR2 YSYEKL come from the germline V gene. V was pared by 3 bases and J by 8 bases, with 16 bases of the junction left unmatched. There are 17 residues in the CDR3. The DNA of the CDR3 is TGCGCCAGCAGCCATAAAGGGGTGGGCCAGGGGGTCTATGAGCAGTTCTTC. Translated, it gives CASSHKGVGQGVYEQFF.

V usage is TRBV12-3 or TRBV12-4 and J usage is TRBJ2-5; TRBD1 aligns across 8 bases. V dropped 1 base and J dropped 7; count of bases not matched to a gene: 11. The CDR3 contains 16 residues. The CDR3 coding sequence is TGTGCCAGCAGTTTAGGGACAGGGCGAAGAGAGGGGACCCAGTACTTC. Its translation: CASSLGTGRREGTQYF.

A few counts support this clonotype. The rearrangement links TRBV6-5 to TRBJ1-3, with unresolved D. V lost 4 bases and J lost 4, with 8 bases in between. This CDR3 comprises 13 residues. Germline lookup yields CDR1 MNHEY and CDR2 SVGAGI. The CDR3 bases are TGTGCCAGCAGTTTCTCTACAGGAAACACCATATATTTT. Amino acids: CASSFSTGNTIYF.

J is TRBJ2-5 and V is TRBV7-2; D remains unclear. Germline CDR1 and CDR2: SGHTA and FQGNSA. The V and J ends lost 1 base and 5 bases respectively, with 14 bases between them. The CDR3 length is 15 residues. The CDR3 DNA sequence: TGTGCCAGCAGCTTAGGGACCCATCGGGCGGAGACCCAGTACTTC. It translates to CASSLGTHRAETQYF. Filled out from reference TRBV7-2 and TRBJ2-5, the complete variable domain reads GAGVSQSPSNKVTEKGKDVELRCDPISGHTALYWYRQSLGQGLEFLIYFQGNSAPDKSGLPSDRFSAERTGGSVSTLTIQRTQQEDSAVYLCASSLGTHRAETQYFGPGTRLLVL.

The V and J genes are TRBV2 and TRBJ1-5; D uncertain. Germline values: CDR1 SNHLY, CDR2 FYNNEI. The CDR3 length is 15 residues. The V and J ends lost 3 bases and 4 bases respectively, with 13 bases between them. The CDR3 loop reads CASSESLRGNQPQHF. The CDR3 DNA reads TGTGCCAGCAGTGAGTCCCTCCGTGGGAATCAGCCCCAGCATTTT.

This clonotype occurred a few times. This chain connects TRBV7-9 to TRBJ2-6; D is perhaps TRBD1 (5 bases). Germline assignment: CDR1 SEHNR and CDR2 FQNEAQ (reference sequence). V dropped 5 bases and J dropped 3 bases, with 11 bases sitting between them. The CDR3 runs 15 residues. CDR3 loop: CASSDQGGGANVLTF. In nucleotides, the CDR3 is TGTGCCAGCAGCGACCAGGGTGGTGGGGCCAACGTCCTGACTTTC.

The rearrangement joins TRBV5-6 to TRBJ2-5; D not certain. The V end lost 3 bases, the J end lost 5 bases, and 26 bases lay between the germline ends. Per germline, CDR1 SGHDT and CDR2 YYEEEE. This CDR3 is built from 18 residues. DNA for the CDR3: TGTGCCAGCAGCTCCCCCCCACGGAGTACAACGGTAGGGGAGACCCAGTACTTC. It encodes CASSSPPRSTTVGETQYF.